The 8 T cell receptor beta chains presented below share a single source sample, sequenced in a study of shared clonotypes between healthy human individuals. Using immunoSEQ multiplex PCR, the repertoire was profiled, and TCRdb retains in-frame clones only, with some absent. There are hundreds of thousands of clones in the sample; roughly 87% occur only once, and around 15% lies in the top ten. Sequencing used memory CD8+ T cells sorted from blood. Described subset: CD45RO+ cells pooled with CCR7-negative TemRA cells. These receptors all stem from a man aged 18 to 35 in good health.

This chain links TRBV4-1 with TRBJ2-7; either TRBD1 or TRBD2 may fit D (5 bases each). Germline CDR1 reads MGHRA; CDR2 reads YSYEKL. CDR3 length equals 15 residues. Trimming left V 5 bases short and J 3 bases short, with 17 bases between. The CDR3 region is CASSFRDGEFYEQYF. For the CDR3, the DNA is TGCGCCAGCAGCTTCCGGGACGGGGAATTCTACGAGCAGTACTTC.

This chain joins TRBV7-9 and TRBJ2-7; D remains unclear. The CDR3 has 16 residues. Germline CDR1 SEHNR, CDR2 FQNEAQ (reference sequence). Trimming removed 3 bases from V and 6 bases from J, with 21 bases in between. The CDR3 sequence: CASSFRNSWTVIEQYF. DNA for the CDR3: TGTGCCAGCAGCTTCCGTAATTCATGGACCGTAATCGAGCAGTACTTC. The variable domain in full, with the rest retrieved from reference TRBV7-9 and TRBJ2-7, is DTGVSQNPRHKITKRGQNVTFRCDPISEHNRLYWYRQTLGQGPEFLTYFQNEAQLEKSRLLSDRFSAERPKGSFSTLEIQRTEQGDSAMYLCASSFRNSWTVIEQYFGPGTRLTVT.

The chain links TRBV30 to TRBJ1-5, with D perhaps TRBD1 (6 bases). Germline V gene lookup returns CDR1 GTSNPN and CDR2 SVGIG (reference sequence). The CDR3 has 14 amino acids. Trimming shortened V by 1 base and J by 0 bases, and 7 bases separated the two germline ends. CDR3 protein: CAWSGQVSNQPQHF. In nucleotides, the CDR3 is TGTGCCTGGAGTGGACAGGTTAGCAATCAGCCCCAGCATTTT.

The chain combines TRBV30 with TRBJ1-6; D is uncertain. CDR1 and CDR2 (germline): GTSNPN, SVGIG (reference sequence). Trimming took off 1 base at V and 5 bases at J, with 6 bases between the two ends. The CDR3 spans 13 residues. The CDR3 spells CAWSGINNSPLHF. The CDR3 nucleotides are TGTGCCTGGAGTGGGATTAATAATTCACCCCTCCACTTT.

The J gene is TRBJ2-3, the V gene TRBV6-5; tentatively, D is TRBD1 (6 bases). The germline gives CDR1 MNHEY, CDR2 SVGAGI. V shed 2 bases and J shed 7 bases, with 13 bases lying between them. The CDR3 has 14 amino acids. The CDR3 loop is CASSYGGSTNTQYF. CDR3 coding DNA: TGTGCCAGCAGTTACGGGGGCTCCACGAATACGCAGTATTTT.

The chain employs TRBV19 and TRBJ2-1; tentative D call: TRBD2 (5 bases). This CDR3 contains 14 residues. CDR1 is LNHDA, CDR2 SQIVND, per germline (reference sequence). Deletions cut 4 bases from V and 0 bases from J, with 7 bases between. CDR3 region: CASSTGSSYNEQFF. For the CDR3, the DNA is TGTGCCAGTAGTACGGGGAGCTCCTACAATGAGCAGTTCTTC. Full variable domain (remainder filled in from reference TRBV19 and TRBJ2-1): DGGITQSPKYLFRKEGQNVTLSCEQNLNHDAMYWYRQDPGQGLRLIYYSQIVNDFQKGDIAEGYSVSREKKESFPLTVTSAQKNPTAFYLCASSTGSSYNEQFFGPGTRLTVL.

The rearrangement uses TRBV5-4 and TRBJ1-6; 9 bases match TRBD1. V lost 2 bases and J lost 5; bases outside the gene matches: 2. CDR3 length equals 15 residues. Germline assignment: CDR1 SGHNT and CDR2 YYREEE (reference sequence). The CDR3 bases are TGTGCCAGCAGCTTTGGGACAGGGAATAATTCACCCCTCCACTTT. Amino acid sequence: CASSFGTGNNSPLHF.

The chain employs TRBV11-2 and TRBJ2-7, with D possibly TRBD2 on 5 matching bases. V was trimmed by 2 bases and J by 6 bases, leaving 20 bases between them. CDR1 and CDR2 from the germline V gene are SGHAT and FQNNGV. CDR3 size: 16 residues. CDR3 nucleotide sequence: TGTGCCAGCAGCTTACTGGGAGCACACGCTCCCGGCGAGCAGTACTTC. Its protein is CASSLLGAHAPGEQYF.